This T cell receptor (beta chain) was obtained from a study of T-cell memory formation after mild COVID-19. Study details: The two donors had largely donor-specific TCR clusters. Overall study results and limits: Researchers report contracting CD4+ clones mostly in CM and EM, with CD8+ clones in EMRA. Cross-reactive memory seemingly joined, as some responding clones were found in pre-infection memory.

TCRdb fed the 5' RACE reads into MiXCR, producing one record per CDR3 protein. Of some 210,000 distinct CDR3 sequences in the sample, under 30% are singletons; the top ten hold 10% to 12%. V lost 1 base and J 3 bases, leaving 5 bases between the germline ends. CDR1 and CDR2 from the germline V gene are SGHDT and YYEEEE. CDR3 length: 12 residues. As to this clonotype: Its matching antigen is unknown.

The chain couples TRBV5-6 to TRBJ2-7; D not certain. The origin of this receptor is an adult woman who had mild COVID-19 (a few samples of this study predate the infection). Cell type and time point are not known. The sequenced material came from PBMCs or a T cell subset sorted from them (not recorded which). The CDR3 is CASSLKVYEQYF. The CDR3 DNA sequence: TGTGCCAGCAGCTTGAAAGTCTACGAGCAGTACTTC.